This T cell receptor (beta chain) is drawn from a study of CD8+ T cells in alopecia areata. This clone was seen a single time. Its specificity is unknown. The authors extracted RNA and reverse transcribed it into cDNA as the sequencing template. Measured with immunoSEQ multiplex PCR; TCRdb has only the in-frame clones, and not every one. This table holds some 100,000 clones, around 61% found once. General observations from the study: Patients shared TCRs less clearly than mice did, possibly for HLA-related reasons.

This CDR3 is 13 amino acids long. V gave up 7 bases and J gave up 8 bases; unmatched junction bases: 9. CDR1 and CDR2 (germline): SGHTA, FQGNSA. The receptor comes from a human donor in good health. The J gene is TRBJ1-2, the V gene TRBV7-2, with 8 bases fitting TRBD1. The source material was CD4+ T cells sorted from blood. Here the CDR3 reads CASTEVRGQGYTF. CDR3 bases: TGTGCCAGCACTGAGGTCAGGGGGCAAGGCTACACCTTC.